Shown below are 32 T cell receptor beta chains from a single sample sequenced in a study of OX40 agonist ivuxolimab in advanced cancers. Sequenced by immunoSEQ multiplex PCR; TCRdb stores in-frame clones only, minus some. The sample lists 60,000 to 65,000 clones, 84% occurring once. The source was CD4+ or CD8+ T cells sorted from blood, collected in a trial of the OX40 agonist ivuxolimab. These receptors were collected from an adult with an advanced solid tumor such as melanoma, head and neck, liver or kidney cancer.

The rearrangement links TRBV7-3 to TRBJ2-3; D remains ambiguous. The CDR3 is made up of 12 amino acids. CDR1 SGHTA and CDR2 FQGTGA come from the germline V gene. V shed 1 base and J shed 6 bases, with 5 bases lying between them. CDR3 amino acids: CASSLNADTQYF. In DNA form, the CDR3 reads TGTGCCAGCAGCTTAAACGCGGATACGCAGTATTTT.

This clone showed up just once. CDR3 in amino acids: CASSTDPRGLSPLHF. In DNA form, the CDR3 reads TGTGCCAGCAGCACCGACCCCAGGGGTTTGTCACCCCTCCACTTT. This chain joins TRBV9 and TRBJ1-6; a weak D match, TRBD1 (6 bases). Between the trimmed V and J ends, which lost 4 bases and 10 bases, there was a span of 18 bases. CDR1 is SGDLS, CDR2 YYNGEE, per germline. This CDR3 is built from 15 residues.

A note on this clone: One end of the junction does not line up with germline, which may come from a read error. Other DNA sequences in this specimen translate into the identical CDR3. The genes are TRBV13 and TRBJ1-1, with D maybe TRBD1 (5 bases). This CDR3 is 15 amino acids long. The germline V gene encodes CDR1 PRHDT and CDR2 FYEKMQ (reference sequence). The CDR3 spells CASSSGGGGVSEAFF. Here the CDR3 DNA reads TGTGCCAGCAGCTCAGGTGGTGGGGGAGTGTCTGAAGCCTTCTTT.

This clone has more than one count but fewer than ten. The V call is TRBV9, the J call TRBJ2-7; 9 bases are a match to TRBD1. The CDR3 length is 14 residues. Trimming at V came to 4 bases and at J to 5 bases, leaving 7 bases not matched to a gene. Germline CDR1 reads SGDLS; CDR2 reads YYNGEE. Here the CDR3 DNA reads TGTGCCAGCAGCACGGGACAGGGTCACAACGAGCAGTACTTC. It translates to CASSTGQGHNEQYF.

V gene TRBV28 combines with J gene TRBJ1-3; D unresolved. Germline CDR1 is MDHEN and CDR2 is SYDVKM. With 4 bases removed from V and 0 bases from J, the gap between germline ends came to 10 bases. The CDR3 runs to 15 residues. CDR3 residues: CASSSLLSSGNTIYF. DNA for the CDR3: TGTGCCAGCAGTTCACTACTTAGCTCTGGAAACACCATATATTTT.

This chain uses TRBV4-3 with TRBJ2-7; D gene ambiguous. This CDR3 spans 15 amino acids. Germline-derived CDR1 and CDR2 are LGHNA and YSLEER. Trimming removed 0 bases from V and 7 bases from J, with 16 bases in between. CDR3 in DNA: TGCGCCAGCAGCCAAGATATGGCGAAAGAGTGGGAGCAGTACTTC. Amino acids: CASSQDMAKEWEQYF.

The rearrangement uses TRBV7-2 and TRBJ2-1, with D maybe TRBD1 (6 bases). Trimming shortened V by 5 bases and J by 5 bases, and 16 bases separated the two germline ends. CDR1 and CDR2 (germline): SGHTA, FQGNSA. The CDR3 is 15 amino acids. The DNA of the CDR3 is TGTGCCAGCAGCCCCCCCCCGAGGGGGAACAATGAGCAGTTCTTC. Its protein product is CASSPPPRGNNEQFF.

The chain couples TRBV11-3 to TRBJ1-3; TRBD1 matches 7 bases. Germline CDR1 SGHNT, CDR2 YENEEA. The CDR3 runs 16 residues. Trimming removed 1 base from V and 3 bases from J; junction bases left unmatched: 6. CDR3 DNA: TGTGCCAGCAGCTTAGTGACGGCAGGGGGTGGAAACACCATATATTTT. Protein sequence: CASSLVTAGGGNTIYF.

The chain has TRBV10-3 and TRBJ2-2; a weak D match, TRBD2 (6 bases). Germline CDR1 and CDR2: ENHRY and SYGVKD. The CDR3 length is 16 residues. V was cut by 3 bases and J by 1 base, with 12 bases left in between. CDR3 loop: CAISDGGTLNTGELFF. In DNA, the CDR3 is TGTGCCATCAGTGATGGAGGGACCCTGAACACCGGGGAGCTGTTTTTT.

CDR3 region: CASSLDEGGNTEAFF. The CDR3 DNA follows: TGCGCCAGCAGCTTGGATGAGGGTGGGAACACTGAAGCTTTCTTT. This chain uses TRBV5-1 with TRBJ1-1; D uncertain. Deletions cut 0 bases from V and 1 base from J, with 10 bases between. There are 15 residues in the CDR3. In germline, CDR1 is SGHRS, CDR2 YFSETQ.

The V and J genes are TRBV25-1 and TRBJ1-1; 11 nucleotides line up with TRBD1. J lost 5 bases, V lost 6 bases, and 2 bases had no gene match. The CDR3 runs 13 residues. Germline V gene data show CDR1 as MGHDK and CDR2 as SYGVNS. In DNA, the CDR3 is TGTGCCAGCAGGGGGACAGGGGGGACTGAAGCTTTCTTT. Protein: CASRGTGGTEAFF.

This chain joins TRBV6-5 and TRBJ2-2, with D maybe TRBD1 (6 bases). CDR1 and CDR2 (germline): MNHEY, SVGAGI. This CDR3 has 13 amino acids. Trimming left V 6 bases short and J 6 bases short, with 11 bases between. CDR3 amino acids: CASRRTEAGELFF. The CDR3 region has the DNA TGTGCCAGCAGGAGGACAGAGGCCGGGGAGCTGTTTTTT.

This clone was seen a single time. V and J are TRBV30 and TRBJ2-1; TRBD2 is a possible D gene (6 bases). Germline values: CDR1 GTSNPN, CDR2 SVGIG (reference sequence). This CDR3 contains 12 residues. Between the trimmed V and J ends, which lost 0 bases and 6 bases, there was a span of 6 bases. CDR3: CAWSVRGNEQFF. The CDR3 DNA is TGTGCCTGGAGTGTGCGGGGCAATGAGCAGTTCTTC.

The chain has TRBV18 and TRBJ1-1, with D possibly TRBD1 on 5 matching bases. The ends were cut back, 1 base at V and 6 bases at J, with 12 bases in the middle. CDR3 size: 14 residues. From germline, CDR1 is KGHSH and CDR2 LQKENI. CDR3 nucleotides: TGTGCCAGCTCACCACTGACGCAGGGTGCTGAAGCTTTCTTT. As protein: CASSPLTQGAEAFF.

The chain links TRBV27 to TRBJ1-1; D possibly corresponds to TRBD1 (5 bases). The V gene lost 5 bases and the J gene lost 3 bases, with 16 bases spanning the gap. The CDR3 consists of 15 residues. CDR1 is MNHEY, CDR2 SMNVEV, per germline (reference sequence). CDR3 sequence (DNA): TGTGCCAGCAGTCATTCCCGGGGGGGAGACACTGAAGCTTTCTTT. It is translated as CASSHSRGGDTEAFF.

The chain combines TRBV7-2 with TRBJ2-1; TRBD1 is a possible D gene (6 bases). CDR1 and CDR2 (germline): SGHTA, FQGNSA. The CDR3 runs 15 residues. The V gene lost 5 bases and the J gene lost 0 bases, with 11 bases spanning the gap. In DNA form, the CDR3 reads TGTGCCAGCAGCCAGGGGCACAGCTCCTACAATGAGCAGTTCTTC. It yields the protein CASSQGHSSYNEQFF.

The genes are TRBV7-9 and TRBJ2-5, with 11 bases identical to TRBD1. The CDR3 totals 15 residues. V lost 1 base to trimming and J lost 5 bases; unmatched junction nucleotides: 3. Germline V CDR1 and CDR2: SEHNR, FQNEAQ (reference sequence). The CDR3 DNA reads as TGTGCCAGCAGCTTAGGGACAGGGGGCGGTGAGACCCAGTACTTC. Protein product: CASSLGTGGGETQYF.

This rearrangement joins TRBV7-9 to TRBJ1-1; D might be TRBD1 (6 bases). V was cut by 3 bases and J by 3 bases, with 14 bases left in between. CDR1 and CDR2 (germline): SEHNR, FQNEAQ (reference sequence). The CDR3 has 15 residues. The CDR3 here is CASSLWGASDTEAFF. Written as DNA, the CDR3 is TGTGCCAGCAGCTTGTGGGGGGCAAGTGACACTGAAGCTTTCTTT.

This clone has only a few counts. This CDR3 is CASSLIPLTRSYNEQFF. CDR3 in DNA: TGTGCCAGCAGCTTAATCCCCTTAACCCGCTCCTACAATGAGCAGTTCTTC. The chain links TRBV7-2 to TRBJ2-1, with D hard to call. CDR1 and CDR2 from the germline V gene are SGHTA and FQGNSA. V dropped 2 bases and J dropped 0 bases, with 14 bases sitting between them. CDR3 length equals 17 residues.

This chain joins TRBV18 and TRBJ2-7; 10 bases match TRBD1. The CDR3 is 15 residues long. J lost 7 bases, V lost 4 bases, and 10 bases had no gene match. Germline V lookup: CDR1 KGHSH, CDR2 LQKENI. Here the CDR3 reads CASSHPGQGPQEQYF. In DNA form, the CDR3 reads TGTGCCAGCTCACACCCGGGACAGGGGCCTCAGGAGCAGTACTTC.

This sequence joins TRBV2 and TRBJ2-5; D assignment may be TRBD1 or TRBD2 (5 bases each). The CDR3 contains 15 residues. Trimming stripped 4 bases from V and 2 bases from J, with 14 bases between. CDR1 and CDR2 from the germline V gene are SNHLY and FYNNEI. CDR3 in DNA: TGTGCCAGCAGTGCGTGGACTGGGGGTCAAGAGACCCAGTACTTC. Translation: CASSAWTGGQETQYF.

The CDR3 sequence: CASSLAGHGANVLTF. The CDR3 nucleotides are TGTGCCAGCAGCTTGGCAGGGCATGGGGCCAACGTCCTGACTTTC. The chain links TRBV5-5 to TRBJ2-6; D may be TRBD1 (5 bases). V gave up 0 bases and J gave up 3 bases, with 7 bases separating them. Germline V lookup: CDR1 SGHKS, CDR2 YYEKEE (reference sequence). The CDR3 sequence is 15 residues long.

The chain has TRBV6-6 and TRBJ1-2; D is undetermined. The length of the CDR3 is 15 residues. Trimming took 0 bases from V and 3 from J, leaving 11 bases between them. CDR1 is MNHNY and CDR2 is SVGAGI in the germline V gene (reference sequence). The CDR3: CASSYSRPTDYGYTF. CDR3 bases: TGTGCCAGCAGTTACTCTAGGCCGACGGACTATGGCTACACCTTC.

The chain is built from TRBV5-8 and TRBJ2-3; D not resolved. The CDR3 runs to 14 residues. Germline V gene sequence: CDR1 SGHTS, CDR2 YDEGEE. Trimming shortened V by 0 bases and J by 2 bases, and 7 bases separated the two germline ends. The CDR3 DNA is TGTGCCAGCAGCTTGGCCGATCACACAGATACGCAGTATTTT. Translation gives CASSLADHTDTQYF.

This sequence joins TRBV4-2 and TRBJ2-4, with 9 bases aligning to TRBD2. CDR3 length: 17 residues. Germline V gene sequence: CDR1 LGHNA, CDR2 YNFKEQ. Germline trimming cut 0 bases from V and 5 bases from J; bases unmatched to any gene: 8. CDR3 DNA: TGTGCCAGCAGCCAAGAAGGTACTAGCGGGCCCCAAAACATTCAGTACTTC. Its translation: CASSQEGTSGPQNIQYF.

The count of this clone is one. CDR3 nucleotide sequence: TGCGCCAGCAGCTGGGACGGGGGACAGGCTTTCGCTTTCTTT. Residues: CASSWDGGQAFAFF. This chain connects TRBV5-1 to TRBJ1-1, with 8 bases lining up with TRBD1. V shed 3 bases and J 11 bases; nucleotides not matched to a gene: 12. Germline CDR1 reads SGHRS; CDR2 reads YFSETQ. This CDR3 contains 14 residues.

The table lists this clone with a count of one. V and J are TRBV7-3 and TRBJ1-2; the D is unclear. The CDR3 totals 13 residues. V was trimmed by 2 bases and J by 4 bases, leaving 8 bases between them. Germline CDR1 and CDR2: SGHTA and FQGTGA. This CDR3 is CASSLDYTYGYTF. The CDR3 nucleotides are TGTGCCAGCAGCTTAGACTACACCTATGGCTACACCTTC.

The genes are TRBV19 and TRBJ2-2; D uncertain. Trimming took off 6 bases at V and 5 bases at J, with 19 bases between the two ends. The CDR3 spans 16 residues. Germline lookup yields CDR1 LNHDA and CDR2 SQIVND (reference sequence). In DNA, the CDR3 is TGTGCCAGTAGCCTCTGGGTCCCTTCTAGGACCGGGGAGCTGTTTTTT. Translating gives CASSLWVPSRTGELFF.

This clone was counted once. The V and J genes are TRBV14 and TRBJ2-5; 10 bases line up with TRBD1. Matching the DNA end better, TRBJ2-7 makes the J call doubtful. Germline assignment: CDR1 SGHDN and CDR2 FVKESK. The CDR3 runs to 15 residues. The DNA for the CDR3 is TGTGCCAGCAGCCAGGGACAGGGGCGCGCCTACGAGCAGTACTTC. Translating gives CASSQGQGRAYEQYF.

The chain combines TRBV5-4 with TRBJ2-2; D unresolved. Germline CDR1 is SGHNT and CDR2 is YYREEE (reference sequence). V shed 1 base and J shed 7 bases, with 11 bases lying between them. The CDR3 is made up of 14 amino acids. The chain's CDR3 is CASSLWQSFGELFF. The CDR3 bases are TGTGCCAGCAGCTTGTGGCAGTCATTCGGGGAGCTGTTTTTT.

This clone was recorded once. The CDR3 DNA is TGTGCCAGCAGCTCGGACTTACCCTACGAGCAGTACTTC. Amino acids: CASSSDLPYEQYF. The rearrangement uses TRBV7-9 and TRBJ2-5; D might be TRBD2 (5 bases). The J call may be faulty, since TRBJ2-7 better matches the DNA end. The CDR3 contains 13 residues. Germline CDR1 reads SEHNR; CDR2 reads FQNEAQ (reference sequence).

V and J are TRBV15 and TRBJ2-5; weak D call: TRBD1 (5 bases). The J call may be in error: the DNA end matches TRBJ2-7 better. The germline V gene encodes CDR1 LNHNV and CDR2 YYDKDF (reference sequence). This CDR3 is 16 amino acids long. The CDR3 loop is CATSRDSTLQGYEQYF. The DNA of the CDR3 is TGTGCCACCAGCAGAGATTCAACCCTCCAGGGCTACGAGCAGTACTTC.